The clone carrying this TCR beta chain showed up many times. Antigen unknown. The record originates from a study of neurological immune-mediated disorders. The CDR3 has 16 amino acids. V dropped 2 bases and J dropped 5; count of bases not matched to a gene: 11. Germline V CDR1 and CDR2: DFQATT, SNEGSKA (reference sequence). Broader study findings: In HTLV-1-associated myelopathy, TCR clonal expansion was greatest, whereas multiple sclerosis had the least, falling below healthy controls.

MiXCR, applied by TCRdb to the 5' RACE reads, yields one record per CDR3 protein. The table includes 50,000 to 75,000 distinct CDR3 sequences, roughly 12% detected once. Sequencing was done on a sample of PBMCs. The V call is TRBV20-1, the J call TRBJ2-5, with TRBD2 matching 10 bases. The receptor was isolated from a woman aged 55 to 70 with HTLV-1-associated myelopathy (HAM/TSP). The CDR3 bases are TGCAGTGCTAGAAAACAGAGCGGGAGGGCCACTGAGACCCAGTACTTC. Amino acid sequence: CSARKQSGRATETQYF.